The clone carrying this TCR beta chain was seen repeatedly, ten times or more. The study used blood bank volunteers in Maryland, USA, as healthy controls. TCRdb independently ran MiXCR on the 5' RACE reads; one entry per CDR3 protein. The repertoire holds fewer than 40,000 distinct CDR3 sequences, with about 4.4% as singletons. This sample stems from a study of neurological immune-mediated disorders. CDR3 size: 15 residues. Germline CDR1 reads SGHRS; CDR2 reads YFSETQ. V dropped 0 bases and J dropped 1 base, with 10 bases sitting between them. The V and J genes are TRBV5-1 and TRBJ1-1; D possibly corresponds to TRBD1 (5 bases). The origin of this receptor is a man between 18 and 35 years old in good health. The sequencing sample was made of CD4+ T cells from blood. The CDR3 loop is CASSLGRGSNTEAFF. The CDR3 nucleotides are TGCGCCAGCAGCTTGGGAAGGGGTTCGAACACTGAAGCTTTCTTT.